Shown below are 23 T cell receptor beta chains from a single sample sequenced in a study of CD8+CD57+ T cells in acquired aplastic anemia. CDR3 and TCR beta VDJ profiling relied on genomic DNA as the template. TCRdb analysed the reads with MiXCR anew, one entry per CDR3 protein. The repertoire consists of more than 45,000 distinct CDR3 sequences, with 57% occurring once and the leading ten covering roughly 15%. Sequencing involved patients with CD8+CD57+ cell expansion previously shown by flow cytometry. Sequencing was carried out using sorted CD4+, CD8+, or CD8+CD57+ T cells (not recorded which) from PBMCs. The receptors were gathered from a human donor with aplastic anemia.

This clonotype was seen at least ten times. This chain joins TRBV4-3 and TRBJ2-7, with 9 bases that match TRBD1. The CDR3 contains 15 residues. After removal of 4 bases from V and 5 bases from J, the junction contained 9 bases not matched to a gene. CDR1 is LGHNA and CDR2 is YSLEER in the germline V gene. The CDR3 bases are TGCGCCAGCAGCCCGGGACAGGGTATCTTTCACGAGCAGTACTTC. The encoded protein is CASSPGQGIFHEQYF.

The table lists this clonotype with a few counts. The chain has TRBV7-6 and TRBJ2-5; a possible D gene is TRBD2 (5 bases). From germline, CDR1 is SGHVS and CDR2 FNYEAQ. This CDR3 has 14 residues. Trimming left V 1 base short and J 4 bases short, with 10 bases between. CDR3 DNA sequence: TGTGCCAGCAGCTTAGGAGGGTTGGGAGAGACCCAGTACTTC. This encodes CASSLGGLGETQYF.

This clonotype was counted between two and nine times. The genes are TRBV10-3 and TRBJ1-6; unclear D gene. The CDR3 spans 14 residues. CDR1 and CDR2 (germline): ENHRY, SYGVKD. V dropped 3 bases and J dropped 10 bases, with 13 bases sitting between them. DNA for the CDR3: TGTGCCATCAGTGACCGGGCCGAGGGATCACCCCTCCACTTT. Translating it yields CAISDRAEGSPLHF.

J is TRBJ1-2 and V is TRBV4-3; 12 bases line up with TRBD1. CDR3 length: 17 residues. The germline V gene encodes CDR1 LGHNA and CDR2 YSLEER. V gave up 5 bases and J gave up 6 bases; unmatched junction bases: 13. The CDR3 DNA sequence: TGCGCCAGCAGCTCTTCCGGGACAGGGGGCGGGCAGGATGGCTACACCTTC. Translated, it gives CASSSSGTGGGQDGYTF.

By sample fraction, this clonotype is medium-sized (0.01 to 0.1%). The chain links TRBV7-2 to TRBJ1-2; D gene unclear. Between the trimmed V and J ends, which lost 1 base and 1 base, there was a span of 4 bases. Looked up from germline, CDR1 is SGHTA and CDR2 is FQGNSA. The CDR3 is 13 amino acids. CDR3 DNA sequence: TGTGCCAGCAGCTTAGACGTTAACTATGGCTACACCTTC. This translates into CASSLDVNYGYTF.

The rearrangement uses TRBV7-9 and TRBJ1-1; D not certain. This CDR3 is built from 13 residues. Germline CDR1 is SEHNR and CDR2 is FQNEAQ (reference sequence). The V gene lost 5 bases and the J gene lost 5 bases, with 12 bases spanning the gap. The CDR3: CASSRLGWTEAFF. The CDR3 DNA follows: TGTGCCAGCAGCCGACTCGGGTGGACTGAAGCTTTCTTT.

The chain uses TRBV25-1 and TRBJ2-7; weak D call: TRBD1 (5 bases). V lost 3 bases and J 2 bases, leaving 8 bases between the germline ends. CDR1 and CDR2 (germline): MGHDK, SYGVNS. The length of the CDR3 is 13 residues. The CDR3 region is CASSEATAYEQYF. CDR3 bases: TGTGCCAGCAGTGAGGCGACAGCCTACGAGCAGTACTTC.

This clonotype was detected many times. This chain uses TRBV5-5 with TRBJ1-1, with D unclear. Trimming removed 1 base from V and 6 bases from J, with 10 bases in between. Germline CDR1 and CDR2: SGHKS and YYEKEE (reference sequence). The CDR3 sequence is 13 residues long. Here the CDR3 reads CASSLTGFPEAFF. In DNA form, the CDR3 reads TGTGCCAGCAGCTTGACGGGGTTCCCTGAAGCTTTCTTT. Full variable domain (remainder filled in from reference TRBV5-5 and TRBJ1-1): DAGVTQSPTHLIKTRGQQVTLRCSPISGHKSVSWYQQVLGQGPQFIFQYYEKEERGRGNFPDRFSARQFPNYSSELNVNALLLGDSALYLCASSLTGFPEAFFGQGTRLTVV.

The chain combines TRBV10-2 with TRBJ1-1; weak D call: TRBD1 (6 bases). Germline V gene data show CDR1 as WSHSY and CDR2 as SAAADI. CDR3 size: 14 residues. The V end lost 3 bases, the J end lost 6 bases, and 14 bases lay between the germline ends. The CDR3 DNA sequence: TGCGCCAGCAGTGAAGGGGGAAGAGAGCCTGAAGCTTTCTTT. Translated: CASSEGGREPEAFF.

The CDR3: CASAGTVELFF. The CDR3 region has the DNA TGTGCCAGCGCGGGGACGGTTGAACTGTTTTTT. The chain recombines TRBV2 with TRBJ1-4, with a weak D call TRBD1 (5 bases). Per germline, CDR1 SNHLY and CDR2 FYNNEI. The CDR3 covers 11 residues. With 8 bases removed from V and 12 bases from J, the gap between germline ends came to 13 bases.

This clonotype was observed many times. This chain joins TRBV25-1 and TRBJ2-3; D is uncertain. The CDR3 runs to 12 residues. V lost 8 bases and J 0 bases, leaving 6 bases between the germline ends. The V gene's germline CDR1 is MGHDK and CDR2 SYGVNS. CDR3 sequence: CASGYSTDTQYF. The CDR3, as DNA: TGTGCCAGCGGCTATAGCACAGATACGCAGTATTTT.

V usage is TRBV10-1 and J usage is TRBJ2-7; 8 nucleotides align to TRBD1. CDR1 and CDR2 from the germline V gene are WNHNN and SYGVQD (reference sequence). The junction had 4 bases not matched to a gene; V was cut back by 4 bases and J by 5 bases. The CDR3 is 13 residues long. CDR3 sequence (DNA): TGCGCCAGCAGTGGACAGGGGAGCGACGAGCAGTACTTC. This encodes CASSGQGSDEQYF.

Concerning this clonotype: A single base separates this from a much larger clone, so it may be a read error. In this CDR3 the conserved last residue, phenylalanine or tryptophan, is missing, so a read error is likely. The chain joins TRBV27 to TRBJ2-2, with D possibly being TRBD1 (5 bases). V lost 7 bases and J 3 bases, leaving 12 bases between the germline ends. CDR3 length equals 14 residues. CDR1 is MNHEY and CDR2 is SMNVEV in the germline V gene (reference sequence). The CDR3 sequence is CASNRDRDTGELFS. The CDR3 DNA is TGTGCCAGCAATCGTGACAGAGACACCGGGGAGCTGTTTTCT.

Regarding this clonotype: Mismatch with germline at one junction end may stem from a read error. CDR3 protein: CSVPTGAPDNSPLHF. The CDR3 DNA reads as TGCAGTGTTCCTACAGGGGCTCCAGATAATTCGCCCCTCCACTTT. V is TRBV20-1 and J is TRBJ1-6; 7 nucleotides align to TRBD1. This CDR3 is built from 15 residues. The germline V gene has CDR1 DFQATT and CDR2 SNEGSKA (reference sequence).

The rearrangement links TRBV6-2 or TRBV6-3 to TRBJ2-5, with 8 bases fitting TRBD2. This CDR3 spans 17 amino acids. Germline CDR1 is MNHEY and CDR2 is SVGEGT. J was trimmed by 0 bases and V by 0 bases; bases with no gene match: 6. The CDR3 here is CASSYSAGGSYQETQYF. The DNA for the CDR3 is TGTGCCAGCAGTTACTCGGCGGGGGGATCGTACCAAGAGACCCAGTACTTC.

This clonotype was observed at least ten times. The chain has TRBV4-1 and TRBJ2-7; D unclear. V lost 1 base and J 3 bases, leaving 7 bases between the germline ends. The CDR3 loop spans 13 amino acids. Germline CDR1 reads MGHRA; CDR2 reads YSYEKL. The CDR3 loop reads CASSQVIGYEQYF. CDR3 in DNA: TGCGCCAGCAGCCAAGTAATAGGCTACGAGCAGTACTTC.

Note on this clonotype: Because the CDR3 is missing its conserved closing phenylalanine or tryptophan, this is likely a read error. No DNA is shown, since the ends of the CDR3 on it are uncertain; the CDR3 is the one TCRdb lists. CDR3 amino acids: CASSLVEN. The chain uses TRBV7-2 and TRBJ2-2. The CDR3 numbers 8 amino acids, ends counted. Germline loops: CDR1 SGHTA, CDR2 FQGNSA.

About this clonotype: One end of the junction fails to match germline, which may point to a read error. The chain carries TRBV7-9 and TRBJ2-7, with D perhaps TRBD1 (5 bases). Germline CDR1 and CDR2: SEHNR and FQNEAQ (reference sequence). This CDR3 comprises 13 residues. The DNA of the CDR3 is TGTGCCAGCAGTTTAGACAGATTCTACGAGCAGTACTTC. Translating it yields CASSLDRFYEQYF.

In its sample, this clonotype was seen a few times. The gene calls are TRBV7-9 and TRBJ2-5; D possibly corresponds to TRBD2 (5 bases). The CDR3 is 12 amino acids. Germline V gene data show CDR1 as SEHNR and CDR2 as FQNEAQ (reference sequence). V lost 5 bases and J lost 4, with 8 bases in between. Written as DNA, the CDR3 is TGTGCCAGCAGCCCTGGGAGAGAGACCCAGTACTTC. This gives the protein CASSPGRETQYF. The variable domain in full, with the rest retrieved from reference TRBV7-9 and TRBJ2-5, is DTGVSQNPRHKITKRGQNVTFRCDPISEHNRLYWYRQTLGQGPEFLTYFQNEAQLEKSRLLSDRFSAERPKGSFSTLEIQRTEQGDSAMYLCASSPGRETQYFGPGTRLLVL.

V usage is TRBV12-3 or TRBV12-4 and J usage is TRBJ1-1; D perhaps matches TRBD1 (5 bases). CDR3 length equals 13 residues. With 4 bases removed from V and 7 bases from J, the gap between germline ends came to 13 bases. CDR3 nucleotides: TGTGCCAGCAGTTCATCAAGGGGAAATGAAGCTTTCTTT. Protein sequence: CASSSSRGNEAFF.

The rearrangement uses TRBV7-8 and TRBJ1-1; D is unclear. The CDR3 has 15 residues. From germline, CDR1 is SGHVS and CDR2 FQNEAQ. Trimming took off 2 bases at V and 1 base at J, with 11 bases between the two ends. For the CDR3, the DNA is TGTGCCAGCAGCTTAAACCCTGCCTCGAACACTGAAGCTTTCTTT. It translates to CASSLNPASNTEAFF.

The CDR3 is CATYSSYNSPLHF. CDR3 bases: TGTGCCACCTACAGCTCCTATAATTCACCCCTCCACTTT. The chain couples TRBV6-1 to TRBJ1-6, with unresolved D. The germline V gene has CDR1 MNHNS and CDR2 SASEGT. The CDR3 consists of 13 residues. Trimming took 10 bases from V and 0 from J, leaving 7 bases between them.

J is TRBJ2-7 and V is TRBV7-9; D is uncertain. The CDR3 consists of 12 residues. Per germline, CDR1 SEHNR and CDR2 FQNEAQ (reference sequence). Trimming left V 6 bases short and J 3 bases short, with 9 bases between. The CDR3 DNA reads as TGTGCCAGCAGTTCCGTACTCTACGAGCAGTACTTC. Translated: CASSSVLYEQYF.